A single sample gave rise to the 29 T cell receptor beta chains below, sequenced in a study of T cell responses to AZD1222 COVID-19 vaccine. Produced via immunoSEQ multiplex PCR; TCRdb's table is partial and in-frame only. This table holds about 190,000 clones, about 94% found once. Material: peripheral blood, obtained on day 0 of AZD1222 vaccination. These receptor sequences come from an adult in good health.

The chain employs TRBV6-5 and TRBJ2-3; D remains unclear. Germline V gene sequence: CDR1 MNHEY, CDR2 SVGAGI. Trimming shortened V by 2 bases and J by 4 bases, and 13 bases separated the two germline ends. There are 15 residues in the CDR3. In DNA, the CDR3 is TGTGCCAGCAGTTACACTGTTCTAGGGCCAGATACGCAGTATTTT. Translation gives CASSYTVLGPDTQYF.

The gene calls are TRBV6-5 and TRBJ2-2; a possible D gene is TRBD1 (5 bases). In germline, CDR1 is MNHEY, CDR2 SVGAGI. V lost 6 bases and J 8 bases, leaving 13 bases between the germline ends. The CDR3 spans 13 residues. CDR3 sequence reads: CASRRTSSGELFF. CDR3 DNA sequence: TGTGCCAGCAGAAGGACATCATCTGGGGAGCTGTTTTTT.

The chain recombines TRBV7-3 with TRBJ1-3, with TRBD1 matching over 7 bases. This CDR3 region has 13 residues. V lost 5 bases, J lost 4 bases, and 2 bases stayed unmatched. CDR1 is SGHTA and CDR2 is FQGTGA in the germline V gene. DNA for the CDR3: TGTGCCAGCAGCCTGGGACAGGGAAACACCATATATTTT. As protein: CASSLGQGNTIYF.

This chain joins TRBV2 and TRBJ1-2; 7 bases are shared with TRBD1. This CDR3 comprises 15 residues. Germline V gene data show CDR1 as SNHLY and CDR2 as FYNNEI. Germline trimming cut 6 bases from V and 4 bases from J; bases unmatched to any gene: 11. As DNA, the CDR3 is TGTGCCAGCAGCCCTTCGACAGGGTATGGCTATGGCTACACCTTC. This encodes CASSPSTGYGYGYTF.

The chain combines TRBV15 with TRBJ2-2, with TRBD1 identical over 10 bases. V dropped 7 bases and J dropped 5; count of bases not matched to a gene: 4. From germline, CDR1 is LNHNV and CDR2 YYDKDF (reference sequence). The CDR3 runs to 14 residues. CDR3 region: CATKGQGQTGELFF. The DNA for the CDR3 is TGTGCCACCAAGGGACAGGGGCAAACCGGGGAGCTGTTTTTT.

V and J are TRBV6-5 and TRBJ1-2; 10 bases align to TRBD1. The germline V gene encodes CDR1 MNHEY and CDR2 SVGAGI. CDR3 size: 14 residues. The junction had 6 bases not matched to a gene; V was cut back by 5 bases and J by 6 bases. CDR3 coding DNA: TGTGCCAGCAGTACCGGGACAGGGGTTAATGGCTACACCTTC. The encoded protein is CASSTGTGVNGYTF.

The sample holds one count of this clone. This chain joins TRBV5-1 and TRBJ2-7, with D unresolved. Trimming shortened V by 1 base and J by 2 bases, and 10 bases separated the two germline ends. The CDR3 has 14 residues. Per the germline V gene, CDR1 is SGHRS and CDR2 is YFSETQ. Here the CDR3 reads CASSLSWSTYEQYF. Here the CDR3 DNA reads TGCGCCAGCAGCTTGTCTTGGTCGACCTACGAGCAGTACTTC.

As to this clone: A read error may account for a junction end that differs from germline. V usage is TRBV19 and J usage is TRBJ1-1, with 9 bases identical to TRBD1. Germline V gene data show CDR1 as LNHDA and CDR2 as SQIVND (reference sequence). The CDR3 contains 12 residues. This CDR3 is CASSPGTGNGIF. CDR3 bases: TGTGCCAGTAGTCCCGGGACAGGGAATGGGATCTTT.

This CDR3 is CASSLRTPSGNTIYF. CDR3 DNA sequence: TGTGCCAGCAGTTTAAGGACACCCTCTGGAAACACCATATATTTT. The rearrangement links TRBV28 to TRBJ1-3, with a possible D match to TRBD1 (5 bases). With 2 bases removed from V and 0 bases from J, the gap between germline ends came to 8 bases. The V gene's germline CDR1 is MDHEN and CDR2 SYDVKM. The CDR3 has 15 amino acids.

The rearrangement joins TRBV6-5 to TRBJ1-3; no clear D gene. Germline lookup yields CDR1 MNHEY and CDR2 SVGAGI. This CDR3 has 13 residues. The CDR3 reads CVTIGFSGNTIYF. The CDR3 coding sequence is TGTGTAACTATCGGTTTCTCTGGAAACACCATATATTTT.

The chain couples TRBV18 to TRBJ1-4; 10 bases are a match to TRBD1. CDR3 size: 14 residues. Germline values: CDR1 KGHSH, CDR2 LQKENI. Trimming cost V 6 bases and J 10 bases; bases outside gene matches: 8. For the CDR3, the DNA is TGTGCCAGCTCCGTCCCGGGACAGGGGCGAAAACTGTTTTTT. It codes for CASSVPGQGRKLFF.

The rearrangement uses TRBV5-1 and TRBJ2-2; 9 nucleotides match TRBD2. Per germline, CDR1 SGHRS and CDR2 YFSETQ. The CDR3 is 18 residues long. Losses at the gene ends were 6 bases for V and 4 bases for J; bases not matched to a gene: 16. The CDR3 is CASTRGREGPRGTGELFF. The CDR3 DNA reads as TGCGCCAGCACCCGAGGGCGGGAGGGCCCCCGGGGCACCGGGGAGCTGTTTTTT.

The chain recombines TRBV10-1 with TRBJ2-1; D is unresolved. Trimming removed 6 bases from V and 2 bases from J, with 8 bases in between. The CDR3 covers 13 residues. From germline, CDR1 is WNHNN and CDR2 SYGVQD (reference sequence). The CDR3 DNA is TGCGCCAGCAGAGACAATCCCTACAATGAGCAGTTCTTC. It is translated as CASRDNPYNEQFF.

The rearrangement links TRBV7-6 to TRBJ1-1, with D possibly being TRBD1 (5 bases). V was pared by 5 bases and J by 7 bases, with 14 bases between. Germline CDR1 is SGHVS and CDR2 is FNYEAQ. CDR3 length: 13 amino acids. CDR3 nucleotide sequence: TGTGCCAGCAGCCTCAACGGGGGATATGAAGCTTTCTTT. This translates into CASSLNGGYEAFF.

This clone was seen a single time. This sequence joins TRBV5-1 and TRBJ1-3, with a possible D match to TRBD1 (5 bases). Germline CDR1 is SGHRS and CDR2 is YFSETQ. V was trimmed by 0 bases and J by 0 bases, leaving 10 bases between them. CDR3 size: 16 residues. The CDR3 coding sequence is TGCGCCAGCAGCTTGGACAGGTTTTCCTCTGGAAACACCATATATTTT. Its protein is CASSLDRFSSGNTIYF.

The chain joins TRBV9 to TRBJ2-1, with 13 bases matching TRBD2. This CDR3 has 16 amino acids. CDR1 is SGDLS and CDR2 is YYNGEE in the germline V gene. J was trimmed by 5 bases and V by 3 bases; bases with no gene match: 5. The CDR3 nucleotides read TGTGCCAGCAGCGCCCGGACTAGCGGGAGAGACAATGAGCAGTTCTTC. This sequence encodes CASSARTSGRDNEQFF.

This chain uses TRBV5-1 with TRBJ1-1; D uncertain. The CDR3 is 13 amino acids. V lost 4 bases and J lost 5, with 12 bases in between. In germline, CDR1 is SGHRS, CDR2 YFSETQ. The CDR3 nucleotides read TGCGCCAGCAGCCCCATTGGGCAGACTGAAGCTTTCTTT. As protein: CASSPIGQTEAFF.

This chain connects TRBV28 to TRBJ1-6; D call uncertain. Trimming took 2 bases from V and 9 from J, leaving 5 bases between them. This CDR3 is 12 amino acids long. CDR1 and CDR2 (germline): MDHEN, SYDVKM. This CDR3 reads CASSLGPSPLHF. The CDR3 coding sequence is TGTGCCAGCAGTTTAGGGCCTTCACCCCTCCACTTT.

The J gene is TRBJ2-3, the V gene TRBV5-4; the D is unclear. Germline CDR1 SGHNT, CDR2 YYREEE (reference sequence). The V end lost 6 bases, the J end lost 0 bases, and 14 bases lay between the germline ends. The CDR3 is made up of 15 amino acids. This CDR3 reads CASTAGSPSTDTQYF. The CDR3 nucleotides are TGTGCCAGCACGGCCGGGTCACCTAGCACAGATACGCAGTATTTT.

A note on this clone: The junction does not match germline at one end; this may be a read error. This sequence joins TRBV7-9 and TRBJ2-1; D possibly matches TRBD1 or TRBD2 (5 bases each). The CDR3 has 12 residues. Germline lookup yields CDR1 SEHNR and CDR2 FQNEAQ (reference sequence). CDR3 nucleotide sequence: TGTGCCAGCAGCCTCCCCGGGGCCGCCGGGGTCTTC. Translating gives CASSLPGAAGVF. The full variable domain, with the rest looked up from reference TRBV7-9 and TRBJ2-1, is DTGVSQNPRHKITKRGQNVTFRCDPISEHNRLYWYRQTLGQGPEFLTYFQNEAQLEKSRLLSDRFSAERPKGSFSTLEIQRTEQGDSAMYLCASSLPGAAGVFGPGTRLTVL.

The chain combines TRBV13 with TRBJ2-2, with TRBD2 matching 8 bases. The CDR3 is 16 amino acids. Losses at the gene ends were 4 bases for V and 0 bases for J; bases not matched to a gene: 4. The germline CDR1 and CDR2 sequences are PRHDT and FYEKMQ (reference sequence). For the CDR3, the DNA is TGTGCCAGCAGCTCCGCGGGACTAGCGAACACCGGGGAGCTGTTTTTT. This encodes CASSSAGLANTGELFF.

The genes are TRBV2 and TRBJ1-2, with 7 nucleotides matching TRBD1. Per the germline V gene, CDR1 is SNHLY and CDR2 is FYNNEI. The CDR3 is made up of 17 amino acids. V lost 5 bases, J lost 3 bases, and 15 bases stayed unmatched. CDR3 sequence reads: CASSRTRQGLTDYGYTF. The CDR3 region has the DNA TGTGCCAGCAGTAGAACGAGACAGGGCTTAACTGACTATGGCTACACCTTC.

This clone was seen only once. This rearrangement joins TRBV6-5 to TRBJ1-2; D uncertain. This CDR3 spans 13 amino acids. Germline V lookup: CDR1 MNHEY, CDR2 SVGAGI. With 3 bases removed from V and 8 bases from J, the gap between germline ends came to 13 bases. The CDR3 sequence: CASSYGNLGGYTF. CDR3 in DNA: TGTGCCAGCAGTTATGGGAACCTAGGCGGCTACACCTTC.

The V call is TRBV6-2 or TRBV6-3, the J call TRBJ1-5, with 7 bases aligning to TRBD1. V lost 6 bases and J lost 4; bases outside the gene matches: 6. From germline, CDR1 is MNHEY and CDR2 SVGEGT. This CDR3 region has 14 residues. Here the CDR3 reads CASSRGQSNQPQHF. The DNA of the CDR3 is TGTGCCAGCAGCAGGGGACAGTCGAATCAGCCCCAGCATTTT.

This chain uses TRBV25-1 with TRBJ2-3; 8 nucleotides match TRBD1. This CDR3 spans 14 amino acids. Germline loops: CDR1 MGHDK, CDR2 SYGVNS. The ends lost 6 bases at V and 4 bases at J; junction bases unmatched: 6. CDR3 sequence (DNA): TGTGCCAGCAGCCTCGGACAGGGCCCAGATACGCAGTATTTT. The encoded protein is CASSLGQGPDTQYF.

This chain links TRBV20-1 with TRBJ2-2; unclear D gene. CDR1 is DFQATT, CDR2 SNEGSKA, per germline (reference sequence). V dropped 3 bases and J dropped 2 bases, with 4 bases sitting between them. This CDR3 has 12 residues. DNA of the CDR3: TGCAGTGCTAGTATAAACACCGGGGAGCTGTTTTTT. Translated, it gives CSASINTGELFF.

This sequence joins TRBV28 and TRBJ1-1; no definite D call. Germline CDR1 MDHEN, CDR2 SYDVKM. The ends were cut back, 11 bases at V and 3 bases at J, with 13 bases in the middle. The CDR3 has 12 residues. This chain's CDR3 is CAGAPADTEAFF. The CDR3 DNA is TGTGCCGGAGCCCCGGCGGACACTGAAGCTTTCTTT.

This sequence joins TRBV27 and TRBJ1-5; D gene unclear. V was cut by 5 bases and J by 0 bases, with 14 bases left in between. CDR1 and CDR2 (germline): MNHEY, SMNVEV (reference sequence). CDR3 size: 16 residues. The CDR3 here is CASSRNSPPSNQPQHF. The CDR3 coding sequence is TGTGCCAGCAGTCGAAATTCCCCACCTAGCAATCAGCCCCAGCATTTT.

This clone was detected once. The V and J genes are TRBV5-1 and TRBJ1-2; TRBD1 agrees at 7 bases. This CDR3 region has 14 residues. V lost 6 bases and J lost 5; bases outside the gene matches: 10. The germline V gene encodes CDR1 SGHRS and CDR2 YFSETQ. The CDR3 bases are TGCGCCAGCAAAGAGGGGGCGAAGTCGTATGGCTACACCTTC. This encodes CASKEGAKSYGYTF.